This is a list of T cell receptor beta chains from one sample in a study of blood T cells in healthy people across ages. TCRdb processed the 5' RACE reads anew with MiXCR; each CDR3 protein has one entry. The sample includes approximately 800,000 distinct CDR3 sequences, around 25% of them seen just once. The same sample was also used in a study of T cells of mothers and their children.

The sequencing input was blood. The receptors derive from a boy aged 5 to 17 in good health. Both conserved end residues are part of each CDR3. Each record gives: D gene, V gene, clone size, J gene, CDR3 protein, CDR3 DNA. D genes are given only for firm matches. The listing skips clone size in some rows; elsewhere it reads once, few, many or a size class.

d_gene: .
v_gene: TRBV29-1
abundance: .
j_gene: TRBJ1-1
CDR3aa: CSVEGRARLNTEAFF
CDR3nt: TGCAGCGTTGAAGGTAGGGCCAGGTTGAACACTGAAGCTTTCTTT

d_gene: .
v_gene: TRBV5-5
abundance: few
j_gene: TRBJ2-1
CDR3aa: CASSWGDYNEQFF
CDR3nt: TGTGCCAGCAGCTGGGGCGACTACAATGAGCAGTTCTTC

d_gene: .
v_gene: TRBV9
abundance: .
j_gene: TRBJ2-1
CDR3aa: CASSVATSRAYNEQFF
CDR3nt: TGTGCCAGCAGCGTAGCAACTAGTAGGGCCTACAATGAGCAGTTCTTC

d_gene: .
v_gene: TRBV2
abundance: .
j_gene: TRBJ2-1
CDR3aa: CASRGDYNEQFF
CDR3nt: TGTGCCAGCAGGGGGGACTACAATGAGCAGTTCTTC

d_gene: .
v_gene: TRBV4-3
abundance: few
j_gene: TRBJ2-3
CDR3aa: CASSQATGRCTQYF
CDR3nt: TGCGCCAGCAGCCAGGCTACGGGACGTTGTACGCAGTATTTT

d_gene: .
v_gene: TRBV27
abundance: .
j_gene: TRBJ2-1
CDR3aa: CASSLFGGNSYNEQFF
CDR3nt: TGTGCCAGCAGTTTATTTGGCGGAAACTCCTACAATGAGCAGTTCTTC

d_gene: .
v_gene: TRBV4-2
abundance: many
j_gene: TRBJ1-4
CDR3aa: CASSETDEKLFF
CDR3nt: TGTGCCAGCAGCGAGACTGATGAAAAACTGTTTTTT

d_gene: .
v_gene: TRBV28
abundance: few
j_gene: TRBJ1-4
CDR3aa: CASSTGLPNEKLFF
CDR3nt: TGTGCCAGCAGCACGGGACTCCCTAATGAAAAACTGTTTTTT

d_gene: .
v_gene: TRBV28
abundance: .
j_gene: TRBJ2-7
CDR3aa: CASTVGPEAYEQYF
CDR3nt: TGTGCCAGCACTGTGGGTCCGGAGGCCTACGAGCAGTACTTC

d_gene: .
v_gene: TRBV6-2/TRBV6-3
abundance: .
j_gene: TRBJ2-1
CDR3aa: CASLTARLSSYNEQFF
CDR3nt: TGTGCCAGCTTAACGGCCCGACTTAGCTCCTACAATGAGCAGTTCTTC

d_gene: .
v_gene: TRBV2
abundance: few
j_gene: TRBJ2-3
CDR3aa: CASKGKSTDTQYF
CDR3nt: TGTGCCAGCAAAGGCAAAAGCACAGATACGCAGTATTTT

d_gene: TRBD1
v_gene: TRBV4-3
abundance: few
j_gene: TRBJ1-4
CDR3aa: CASSQGAGTANEKLFF
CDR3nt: TGCGCCAGCAGCCAGGGGGCGGGGACAGCGAATGAAAAACTGTTTTTT

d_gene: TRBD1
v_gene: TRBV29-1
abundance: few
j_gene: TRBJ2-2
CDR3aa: CSVRQGATGELFF
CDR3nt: TGCAGCGTTAGACAGGGGGCCACCGGGGAGCTGTTTTTT

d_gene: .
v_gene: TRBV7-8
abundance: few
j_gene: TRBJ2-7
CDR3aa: CASSFASDEQYF
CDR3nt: TGTGCCAGCAGCTTCGCTAGCGACGAGCAGTACTTC

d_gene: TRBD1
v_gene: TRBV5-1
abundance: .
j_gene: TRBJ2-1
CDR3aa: CASSLARGQAGNEQFF
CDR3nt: TGCGCCAGCAGCTTGGCCAGGGGGCAGGCCGGGAATGAGCAGTTCTTC

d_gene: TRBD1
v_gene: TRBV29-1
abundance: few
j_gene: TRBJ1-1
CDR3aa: CSVDKTGETEAFF
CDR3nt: TGCAGCGTCGACAAGACAGGGGAAACTGAAGCTTTCTTT

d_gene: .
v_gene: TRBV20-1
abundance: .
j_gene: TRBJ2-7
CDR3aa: CSARDFGNFTYEQYF
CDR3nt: TGCAGTGCTAGAGATTTTGGTAACTTCACCTACGAGCAGTACTTC

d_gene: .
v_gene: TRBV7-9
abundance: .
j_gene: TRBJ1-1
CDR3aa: CASSPAGEAEAFF
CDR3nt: TGTGCCAGCAGCCCAGCAGGGGAGGCTGAAGCTTTCTTT

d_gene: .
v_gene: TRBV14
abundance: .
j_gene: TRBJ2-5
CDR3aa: CASSQGHLQETQYF
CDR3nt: TGTGCCAGCAGCCAGGGGCACTTACAAGAGACCCAGTACTTC

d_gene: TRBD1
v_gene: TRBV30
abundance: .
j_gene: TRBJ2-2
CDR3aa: CAWQHLQGWNTGELFF
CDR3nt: TGTGCCTGGCAACACCTACAGGGGTGGAACACCGGGGAGCTGTTTTTT

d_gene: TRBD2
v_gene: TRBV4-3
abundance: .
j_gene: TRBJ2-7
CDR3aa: CASSPVASGSYEQYF
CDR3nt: TGCGCCAGCAGCCCAGTCGCTAGCGGGAGCTACGAGCAGTACTTC

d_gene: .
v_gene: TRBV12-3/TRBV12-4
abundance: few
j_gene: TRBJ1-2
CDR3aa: CASTRAGNYGYTF
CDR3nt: TGTGCCAGCACCCGGGCTGGAAACTATGGCTACACCTTC

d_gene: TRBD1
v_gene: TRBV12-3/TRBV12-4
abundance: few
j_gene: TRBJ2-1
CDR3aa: CASSFQGQNNEQFF
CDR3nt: TGTGCCAGCAGTTTCCAGGGACAGAACAATGAGCAGTTCTTC

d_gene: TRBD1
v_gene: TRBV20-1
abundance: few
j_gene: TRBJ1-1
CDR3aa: CSAIDRGGPGTEAFF
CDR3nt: TGCAGTGCTATCGACAGGGGAGGTCCGGGCACTGAAGCTTTCTTT

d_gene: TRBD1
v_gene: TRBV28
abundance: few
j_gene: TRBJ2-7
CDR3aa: CASSLLETGQASAEEQYF
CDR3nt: TGTGCCAGCAGTTTACTCGAAACAGGACAGGCCTCCGCGGAAGAGCAGTACTTC

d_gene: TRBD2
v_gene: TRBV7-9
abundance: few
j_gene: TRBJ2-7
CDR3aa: CASSLGGGSLHEQYF
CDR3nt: TGTGCCAGCAGCTTAGGGGGCGGGAGTTTACACGAGCAGTACTTC

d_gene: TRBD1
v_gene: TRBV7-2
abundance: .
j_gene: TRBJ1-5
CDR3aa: CASSFDRGPNQPQHF
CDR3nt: TGTGCCAGCAGCTTTGACAGGGGCCCCAATCAGCCCCAGCATTTT

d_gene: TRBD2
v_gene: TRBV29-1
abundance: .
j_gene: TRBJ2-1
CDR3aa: CSVEDRLGRRNEQFF
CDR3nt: TGCAGCGTTGAAGATCGACTCGGGAGGCGCAATGAGCAGTTCTTC

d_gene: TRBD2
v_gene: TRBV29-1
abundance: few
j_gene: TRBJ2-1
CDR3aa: CSVRSSGRVGEQFF
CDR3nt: TGCAGCGTTCGGTCTAGCGGGAGGGTGGGTGAGCAGTTCTTC

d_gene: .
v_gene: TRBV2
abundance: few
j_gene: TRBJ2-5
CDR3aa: CASSPNREETQYF
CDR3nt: TGTGCCAGCAGTCCGAACAGGGAAGAGACCCAGTACTTC

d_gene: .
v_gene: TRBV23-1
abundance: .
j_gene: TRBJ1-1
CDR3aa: CASSQSKKTGRRNTEAFF
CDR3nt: TGCGCCAGCAGTCAATCAAAGAAGACAGGCCGAAGGAACACTGAAGCTTTCTTT

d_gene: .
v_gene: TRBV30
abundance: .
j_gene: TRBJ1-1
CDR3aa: CAWTQAKGMNTEAFF
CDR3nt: TGTGCCTGGACCCAGGCGAAGGGTATGAACACTGAAGCTTTCTTT

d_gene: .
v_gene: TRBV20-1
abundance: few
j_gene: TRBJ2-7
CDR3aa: CSAVGQTSYEQYF
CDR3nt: TGCAGTGCTGTTGGACAGACCTCCTACGAGCAGTACTTC

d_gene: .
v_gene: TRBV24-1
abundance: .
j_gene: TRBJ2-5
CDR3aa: CATSDSRGGGHETQYF
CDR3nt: TGTGCCACCAGTGATTCACGGGGAGGGGGTCACGAGACCCAGTACTTC

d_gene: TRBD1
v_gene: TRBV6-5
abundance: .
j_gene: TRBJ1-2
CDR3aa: CASSRGTVAYAGYTF
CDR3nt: TGTGCCAGCAGCCGGGGGACAGTTGCTTATGCGGGCTACACCTTC

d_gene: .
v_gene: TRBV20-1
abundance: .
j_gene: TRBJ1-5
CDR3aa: CSARELGGISQPQHF
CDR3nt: TGCAGTGCTAGAGAGCTGGGGGGGATCAGTCAGCCCCAGCATTTT

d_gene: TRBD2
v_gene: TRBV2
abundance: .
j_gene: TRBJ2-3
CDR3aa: CASSEARAGVTPDTQYF
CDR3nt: TGTGCCAGCAGTGAAGCGCGCGCGGGAGTAACCCCAGATACGCAGTATTTT

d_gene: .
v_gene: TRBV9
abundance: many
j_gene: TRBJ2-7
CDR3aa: CASSVGGDSYEQYF
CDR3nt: TGTGCCAGCAGCGTAGGCGGGGACTCCTACGAGCAGTACTTC

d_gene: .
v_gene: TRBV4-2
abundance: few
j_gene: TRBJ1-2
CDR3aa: CASSQEQGVSYGYTF
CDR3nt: TGTGCCAGCAGCCAAGAACAGGGAGTGAGTTATGGCTACACCTTC

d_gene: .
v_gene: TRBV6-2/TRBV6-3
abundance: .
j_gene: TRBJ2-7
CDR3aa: CASSYSDRRVSYEQYF
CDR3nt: TGTGCCAGCAGTTATTCGGACAGGAGGGTCTCCTACGAGCAGTACTTC

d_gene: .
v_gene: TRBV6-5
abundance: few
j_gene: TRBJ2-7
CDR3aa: CASRDGSKQYF
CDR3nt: TGTGCCAGCAGAGACGGGAGTAAGCAGTACTTC

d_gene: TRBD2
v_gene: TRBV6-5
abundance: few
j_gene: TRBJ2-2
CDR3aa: CASRMAGDVGELFF
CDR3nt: TGTGCCAGCAGAATGGCGGGAGACGTCGGGGAGCTGTTTTTT

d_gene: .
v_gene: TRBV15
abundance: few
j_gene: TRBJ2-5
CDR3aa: CATSRDKASRELF
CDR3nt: TGTGCCACCAGCAGAGACAAGGCCTCCAGGGAGCTCTTC

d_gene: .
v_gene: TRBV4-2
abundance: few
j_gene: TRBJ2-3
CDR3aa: CASTRPAGSTDTQYF
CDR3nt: TGTGCCAGCACCCGACCAGCGGGCTCCACAGATACGCAGTATTTT

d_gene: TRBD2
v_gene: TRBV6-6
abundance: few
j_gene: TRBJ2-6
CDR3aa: CASRGGLAGVSGANVLTF
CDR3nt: TGTGCCAGCAGGGGCGGACTAGCGGGAGTCAGTGGGGCCAACGTCCTGACTTTC

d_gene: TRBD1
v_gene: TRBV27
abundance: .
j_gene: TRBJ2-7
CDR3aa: CASSLDETGRHEQYF
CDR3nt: TGTGCCAGCAGTCTCGACGAGACAGGGCGGCACGAGCAGTACTTC

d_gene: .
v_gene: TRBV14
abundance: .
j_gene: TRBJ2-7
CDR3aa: CASSRETGTYEEQYF
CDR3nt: TGTGCCAGCAGCCGAGAGACCGGGACTTATGAAGAGCAGTACTTC

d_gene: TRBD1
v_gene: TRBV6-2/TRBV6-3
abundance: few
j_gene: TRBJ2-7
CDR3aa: CASSSDRDEQYF
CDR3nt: TGTGCCAGCAGTTCGGACAGGGACGAGCAGTACTTC